The sequence of this T cell receptor beta chain was determined in a study of shared clonotypes between healthy human individuals. Study overall: Every donor yielded three CD4 naive, three CD4 memory, two CD8 naive and one CD8 memory plate. Whole-study findings and limits: Across a handful of donors, naive CD4 shared around 5.4%, naive CD8 approximately 3.5%, memory CD4 roughly 2.3%, memory CD8 roughly 0.37%.

After removal of 4 bases from V and 1 base from J, the junction contained 12 bases not matched to a gene. The CDR3 has 18 residues. Per germline, CDR1 SGHAT and CDR2 FQDESV (reference sequence). Several immunoSEQ plates held equal portions of the genomic DNA taken from each subset. Clones were read by immunoSEQ multiplex PCR, and TCRdb kept only the in-frame ones, dropping some. The sample lists 2 million to 2.5 million clones, approximately 94% seen once, with approximately 0.13% in the top ten. Details on this clone: The target antigen is unknown.

The sequence derives from a man between 18 and 35 years old in good health. The sequenced sample consisted of naive CD4+ T cells sorted from blood. Noted subset: CD45RA+ positively selected. The rearrangement joins TRBV11-1 to TRBJ2-5; 10 positions match TRBD2. CDR3 sequence reads: CASSSRLGSGGTQETQYF. In DNA, the CDR3 is TGTGCCAGCAGCTCTCGTTTAGGTAGCGGGGGGACCCAAGAGACCCAGTACTTC.